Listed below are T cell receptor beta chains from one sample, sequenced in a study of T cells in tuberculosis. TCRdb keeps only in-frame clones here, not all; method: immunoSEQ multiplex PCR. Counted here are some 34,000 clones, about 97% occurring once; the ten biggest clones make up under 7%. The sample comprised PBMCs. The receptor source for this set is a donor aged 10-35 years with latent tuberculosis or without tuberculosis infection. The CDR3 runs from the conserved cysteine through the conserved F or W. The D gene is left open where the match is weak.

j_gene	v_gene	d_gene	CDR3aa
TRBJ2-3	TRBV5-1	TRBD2	CASSLGGGGPSYTQYF
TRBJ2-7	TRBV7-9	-	CASSLLEGSEQYF
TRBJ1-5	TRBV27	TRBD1	CASSLSSGTANQPQHF
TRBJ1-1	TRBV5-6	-	CASSLVTRTEAFF
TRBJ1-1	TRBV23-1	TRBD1	CASSQSREGGITEAFF
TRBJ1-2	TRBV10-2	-	CASSPKQGRNGYTF
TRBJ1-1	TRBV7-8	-	CASSPRVSGGNTEAFF
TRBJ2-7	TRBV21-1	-	CASSKVPGYEQYF
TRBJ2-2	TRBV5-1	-	CASSSFGLPNTGELFF
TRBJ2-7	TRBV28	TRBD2	CASKGLAGSYEQYF
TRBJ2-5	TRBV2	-	CASSQDRQETQYF
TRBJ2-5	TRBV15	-	CATSRRGRGQETQYF
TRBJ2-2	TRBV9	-	CASSEGVAGELFF
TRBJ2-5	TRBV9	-	CASSVGGVNEETQYF
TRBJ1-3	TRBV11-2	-	CASSLSDDSGNTIYF
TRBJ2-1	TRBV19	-	CASSTFPSGSSYNEQFF
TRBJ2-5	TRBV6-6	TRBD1	CASSWTGRQETQYF
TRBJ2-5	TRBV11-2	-	CASSWRISAQETQYF
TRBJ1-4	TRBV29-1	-	CSVIGGADEKLFF
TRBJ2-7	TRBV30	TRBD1	CAWSVGQGYEQYF
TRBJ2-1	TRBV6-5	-	CASSYGGGGNEQFF
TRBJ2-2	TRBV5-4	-	CASSLARDTGELFF